Here is one TCR beta chain with its context. Germline V lookup: CDR1 SQVTM, CDR2 ANQGSEA. Trimming shortened V by 4 bases and J by 2 bases, and 15 bases separated the two germline ends. The CDR3 contains 14 residues. Here immunoSEQ multiplex PCR was the method, and the copy in TCRdb shows in-frame clones only, minus some. The table has some 2.3 million clones, 90% to 95% seen once; the top ten hold 0.35% to 0.45%. This record comes from a study of shared clonotypes between healthy human individuals. Input material: naive CD4+ T cells from PBMCs. The subset is: CD45RA+ positively selected. The chain has TRBV29-1 and TRBJ2-7; D unclear. This clonotype was sampled from a man aged 18 to 30 in good health. Some clones in this sample may be carry-over from other donors' samples. The CDR3 reads CSVVAAASPYEQYF. The CDR3 DNA is TGCAGCGTTGTTGCGGCAGCCTCTCCCTACGAGCAGTACTTC.